Listed below are T cell receptor beta chains from one sample, sequenced in a study of cytomegalovirus exposure and HLA in healthy donors. Profiling relied on immunoSEQ multiplex PCR, and the TCRdb table lists in-frame clones only, not all of them. The table records 100,000 to 150,000 clones, roughly 78% of them present only once. The sample taken for sequencing was PBMCs. The receptors shown here come from a man aged 25 to 40 in good health and CMV-seronegative. The conserved cysteine and the conserved F or W are not part of the CDR3 here. A D gene is named only where the DNA matches it firmly.

D | V | CDR3
TRBD1 | TRBV5-1 | ASSPPRTGTGFYGYT
. | TRBV15 | ATSRDRGSDTEAF
. | TRBV11-2 | ASSDLQAKTQY
. | TRBV27 | ASSLYQGLRPLH
TRBD2 | TRBV30 | AWTSGGAYEQF
. | TRBV5-6 | ASSQTSRAYGYT
TRBD2 | TRBV6-1 | ASSEMSGGAFQTQY
. | TRBV6-1 | ASILQGLRYGYT
. | TRBV7-9 | ASSSDSYNEQF
. | TRBV7-7 | ASSPLGTEETQY
TRBD2 | TRBV27 | ASSFASGDRTDTQY
. | TRBV11-2 | ASSLGLPGEKDTEAF
TRBD1 | TRBV13 | ASSSEQGVEGYPPLH
. | TRBV7-2 | ASSLDRRGQSEKLF
TRBD2 | TRBV4-2 | ASSQAFAGGPGVSDTQY
TRBD2 | TRBV9 | AHTPGLASCPDMENSYEQY
. | TRBV4-2 | ASSQAPRGGEGDTQY
. | TRBV28 | ASGTVLYGYT
. | TRBV4-3 | ASSQDKSRGETQY
TRBD1 | TRBV6-1 | ASSGAGQGATEQY
. | TRBV6-5 | AAGGETQY
. | TRBV6-5 | ASRSGPNTEAF
TRBD2 | TRBV10-1 | ASSDMRGGGNEQF
. | TRBV13 | ASSLGRRYNEQF
. | TRBV5-1 | ASSLDNRQSTDTQY
. | TRBV28 | ASSLVQGPYEQY
. | TRBV7-2 | ASSLVRGYLRDNEQF
. | TRBV7-3 | ASSLSPGRDSGANVLT
TRBD2 | TRBV27 | ASSPPLWLAGGLGYEQY
. | TRBV6-4 | ASSKQGGTDTQY
. | TRBV14 | ASSPRGRTDTQY
TRBD1 | TRBV28 | ASSLPGQANTEAF